The 26 T cell receptor beta chains below all came from one sample that was sequenced in a study of shared clonotypes between healthy human individuals. Profiling relied on immunoSEQ multiplex PCR, and the TCRdb table lists in-frame clones only, not all of them. This sample has about 2.4 million clones, with 93% found just once. Input material: naive CD4+ T cells from PBMCs. Subset described: CD45RA+ positively selected. These receptors came from a man between 18 and 29 years old in good health. Some clones in this sample may be carry-over from other donors' samples.

This clone appeared once. V and J are TRBV27 and TRBJ2-5; D may match TRBD1 or TRBD2 (6 bases each). There are 15 residues in the CDR3. V shed 1 base and J shed 2 bases, with 11 bases lying between them. Germline lookup yields CDR1 MNHEY and CDR2 SMNVEV (reference sequence). Written as DNA, the CDR3 is TGTGCCAGCAGTTTATGGGGGGCAGGACAAGAGACCCAGTACTTC. Residues: CASSLWGAGQETQYF.

This chain uses TRBV7-9 with TRBJ2-5; D is perhaps TRBD1 (5 bases). The V gene's germline CDR1 is SEHNR and CDR2 FQNEAQ (reference sequence). This CDR3 spans 13 amino acids. V lost 3 bases and J lost 5, with 10 bases in between. The CDR3, as DNA: TGTGCCAGCAGCTTGACAGCTGGGGAGACCCAGTACTTC. Encoded protein: CASSLTAGETQYF.

The rearrangement joins TRBV4-1 to TRBJ1-1; the match to TRBD1 covers 7 bases. Germline-derived CDR1 and CDR2 are MGHRA and YSYEKL. V was clipped by 0 bases and J by 2 bases; unmatched bases: 3. The CDR3 totals 15 residues. CDR3 sequence reads: CASSQEGGSNTEAFF. CDR3 nucleotides: TGCGCCAGCAGCCAAGAAGGGGGCAGTAACACTGAAGCTTTCTTT.

The chain links TRBV5-1 to TRBJ2-5; TRBD1 aligns across 9 bases. The V segment lost 1 base and the J segment 1 base; nucleotides outside the gene matches: 8. The CDR3 is 17 residues long. Germline V gives CDR1 SGHRS, CDR2 YFSETQ. Here the CDR3 DNA reads TGCGCCAGCAGCTTGTACCGGGACAGGGACGTCCAAGAGACCCAGTACTTC. Protein: CASSLYRDRDVQETQYF.

In DNA, the CDR3 is TGTGCCAGCAGCTTAGGGGGCCACTCCTACGAGCAGTACTTC. Translating it yields CASSLGGHSYEQYF. V gene TRBV7-7 combines with J gene TRBJ2-5; TRBD1 is a possible D gene (5 bases). The end of the DNA aligns better with TRBJ2-7, so the J call may be wrong. The CDR3 length is 14 residues. Germline V gives CDR1 SSHAT, CDR2 FNYEAQ (reference sequence).

The chain couples TRBV19 to TRBJ2-5; 7 positions agree with TRBD2. The V gene's germline CDR1 is LNHDA and CDR2 SQIVND (reference sequence). V shed 4 bases, J shed 3 bases, and the junction held 2 bases outside the gene matches. The CDR3 loop spans 13 amino acids. The CDR3 spells CASSKAGEETQYF. CDR3 coding DNA: TGTGCCAGTAGTAAGGCGGGGGAAGAGACCCAGTACTTC.

The chain joins TRBV28 to TRBJ2-7, with D uncertain. V lost 2 bases and J 3 bases, leaving 14 bases between the germline ends. Germline lookup yields CDR1 MDHEN and CDR2 SYDVKM. This CDR3 region has 15 residues. CDR3 sequence: CASSLGRQRIYEQYF. The CDR3 bases are TGTGCCAGCAGTTTAGGACGCCAGAGGATCTACGAGCAGTACTTC.

The rearrangement uses TRBV14 and TRBJ2-2; 9 nucleotides line up with TRBD2. The CDR3 covers 16 residues. V gave up 4 bases and J gave up 2 bases; unmatched junction bases: 5. Germline V gene sequence: CDR1 SGHDN, CDR2 FVKESK. CDR3 region: CASSRGTSRNTGELFF. In nucleotides, the CDR3 is TGTGCCAGCAGCCGCGGGACTAGCAGAAACACCGGGGAGCTGTTTTTT.

The CDR3: CASSLPLQNIQYF. The CDR3 bases are TGCGCCAGCAGCTTGCCGCTGCAAAACATTCAGTACTTC. This sequence joins TRBV5-1 and TRBJ2-4; no clear D gene. The CDR3 extends over 13 amino acids. V lost 1 base and J 5 bases, leaving 7 bases between the germline ends. The germline CDR1 and CDR2 sequences are SGHRS and YFSETQ.

This chain joins TRBV7-8 and TRBJ1-4; D is uncertain. This CDR3 is built from 12 residues. Germline values: CDR1 SGHVS, CDR2 FQNEAQ. Trimming shortened V by 5 bases and J by 8 bases, and 9 bases separated the two germline ends. The CDR3 coding sequence is TGTGCCAGCAGCAGAGTGAGAGAAAAACTGTTTTTT. Translation: CASSRVREKLFF.

The chain has TRBV18 and TRBJ2-7; unclear D gene. V was cut by 0 bases and J by 2 bases, with 5 bases left in between. The CDR3 extends over 13 amino acids. The V gene's germline CDR1 is KGHSH and CDR2 LQKENI. DNA for the CDR3: TGTGCCAGCTCACCACCGTACCCCTACGAGCAGTACTTC. Protein sequence: CASSPPYPYEQYF.

The rearrangement links TRBV5-1 to TRBJ1-1; D not resolved. The germline V and J ends were trimmed by 5 bases and 4 bases, with 12 bases remaining between them. Germline values: CDR1 SGHRS, CDR2 YFSETQ. The CDR3 consists of 13 residues. CDR3 amino acids: CASRASEGTEAFF. In DNA, the CDR3 is TGCGCCAGCAGGGCGTCTGAGGGCACTGAAGCTTTCTTT.

V is TRBV9 and J is TRBJ1-1; D may be TRBD1 (6 bases). V lost 1 base, J lost 5 bases, and 12 bases lay in between. CDR1 SGDLS and CDR2 YYNGEE come from the germline V gene. CDR3 size: 14 residues. The CDR3 loop is CASSVQGSGTEAFF. DNA of the CDR3: TGTGCCAGCAGCGTACAGGGGAGTGGGACTGAAGCTTTCTTT. Looking up the rest from reference TRBV9 and TRBJ1-1 gives the full variable domain: DSGVTQTPKHLITATGQRVTLRCSPRSGDLSVYWYQQSLDQGLQFLIQYYNGEERAKGNILERFSAQQFPDLHSELNLSSLELGDSALYFCASSVQGSGTEAFFGQGTRLTVV.

This clone was found once. The chain links TRBV28 to TRBJ2-7; D is undetermined. With 5 bases removed from V and 3 bases from J, the gap between germline ends came to 8 bases. This CDR3 has 12 residues. The germline V gene has CDR1 MDHEN and CDR2 SYDVKM. The CDR3 coding sequence is TGTGCCAGCAGTATGGGGTTCTACGAGCAGTACTTC. This gives the protein CASSMGFYEQYF.

This chain uses TRBV15 with TRBJ2-4; D ambiguous. The germline CDR1 and CDR2 sequences are LNHNV and YYDKDF (reference sequence). The CDR3 has 15 amino acids. Trimming shortened V by 3 bases and J by 0 bases, and 9 bases separated the two germline ends. CDR3 DNA sequence: TGTGCCACCAGCAGGCCAGATAAAGCCAAAAACATTCAGTACTTC. It codes for CATSRPDKAKNIQYF.

The CDR3 region has the DNA TGTGCCAGCAGCTCGGGTCAGAATGAAAAACTGTTTTTT. Translated, it gives CASSSGQNEKLFF. The chain couples TRBV11-2 to TRBJ1-4; no reliable D call. There are 13 residues in the CDR3. Trimming left V 4 bases short and J 5 bases short, with 8 bases between. Looked up from germline, CDR1 is SGHAT and CDR2 is FQNNGV.

V is TRBV2 and J is TRBJ2-6; the D gene could be TRBD1 or TRBD2 (5 bases each). V dropped 7 bases and J dropped 4 bases, with 11 bases sitting between them. The CDR3 is made up of 14 amino acids. CDR1 and CDR2 (germline): SNHLY, FYNNEI. The DNA for the CDR3 is TGTGCCAGCACAGGGAGTCCCGGGGCCAACGTCCTGACTTTC. Translated: CASTGSPGANVLTF.

This chain links TRBV28 with TRBJ2-3, with TRBD2 matching 11 bases. Germline lookup yields CDR1 MDHEN and CDR2 SYDVKM. The CDR3 has 14 residues. With V trimmed by 6 bases and J by 3 bases, 2 bases remained unmatched. CDR3: CASRLAGVTDTQYF. The DNA for the CDR3 is TGTGCCAGCAGACTAGCGGGAGTGACAGATACGCAGTATTTT.

V is TRBV7-3 and J is TRBJ2-2, with 13 bases matching TRBD2. The germline V gene has CDR1 SGHTA and CDR2 FQGTGA. V dropped 5 bases and J dropped 6; count of bases not matched to a gene: 6. This CDR3 comprises 16 residues. The CDR3 DNA is TGTGCCAGCAGCCAACAGGGACTAGCGGGGCCCGGGGAGCTGTTTTTT. This encodes CASSQQGLAGPGELFF.

The rearrangement uses TRBV7-6 and TRBJ2-3; 7 bases line up with TRBD2. CDR3 length: 14 amino acids. Germline CDR1 reads SGHVS; CDR2 reads FNYEAQ. J was trimmed by 4 bases and V by 0 bases; bases with no gene match: 1. Here the CDR3 DNA reads TGTGCCAGCAGCTTAGCGCTAGCGGCAGATACGCAGTATTTT. Translating it yields CASSLALAADTQYF.

This clone was counted a single time. The chain uses TRBV5-6 and TRBJ2-7; 7 bases fit TRBD2. J lost 6 bases, V lost 5 bases, and 14 bases had no gene match. Per the germline V gene, CDR1 is SGHDT and CDR2 is YYEEEE. The CDR3 extends over 15 amino acids. Written as DNA, the CDR3 is TGTGCCAGCAGGGATGCGGGGGAAAGGGGCTCCGAGCAGTACTTC. This encodes CASRDAGERGSEQYF.

This chain uses TRBV28 with TRBJ2-1; 10 bases align to TRBD2. Germline V CDR1 and CDR2: MDHEN, SYDVKM. This CDR3 is 14 amino acids long. J was trimmed by 8 bases and V by 8 bases; bases with no gene match: 9. Here the CDR3 DNA reads TGTGCCAGCGGGGGTGCAGGGACTAGCGATGAGCAGTTCTTC. Amino acid sequence: CASGGAGTSDEQFF.

This sequence joins TRBV30 and TRBJ2-1; 14 bases are a match to TRBD2. The CDR3 is 22 amino acids. CDR1 and CDR2 from the germline V gene are GTSNPN and SVGIG (reference sequence). J gave up 0 bases and V 0 bases, and 16 bases lay outside the gene matches. CDR3 sequence: CAWSVRVVLPGLAGASYNEQFF. The CDR3 nucleotides are TGTGCCTGGAGTGTACGAGTAGTTCTCCCGGGACTAGCGGGAGCCTCCTACAATGAGCAGTTCTTC. Full variable domain (rest looked up from reference TRBV30 and TRBJ2-1): SQTIHQWPATLVQPVGSPLSLECTVEGTSNPNLYWYRQAAGRGLQLLFYSVGIGQISSEVPQNLSASRPQDRQFILSSKKLLLSDSGFYLCAWSVRVVLPGLAGASYNEQFFGPGTRLTVL.

This chain links TRBV5-1 with TRBJ2-6; unclear D gene. CDR3 length equals 15 residues. Germline values: CDR1 SGHRS, CDR2 YFSETQ. V was clipped by 5 bases and J by 0 bases, with 9 bases between them. CDR3 nucleotides: TGCGCCAGCAGGCTGGGTATCTCTGGGGCCAACGTCCTGACTTTC. Amino acid sequence: CASRLGISGANVLTF.

The J gene is TRBJ1-1, the V gene TRBV5-6; TRBD1 agrees at 9 bases. The J segment lost 3 bases and the V segment lost 6 bases, leaving 9 bases of the junction unmatched. Per the germline V gene, CDR1 is SGHDT and CDR2 is YYEEEE. This CDR3 is built from 15 residues. CDR3 protein: CASTQQGARHTEAFF. Written as DNA, the CDR3 is TGTGCCAGCACCCAACAGGGGGCGCGGCACACTGAAGCTTTCTTT.

The chain links TRBV5-1 to TRBJ2-7, with a possible D match to TRBD1 (5 bases). Germline loops: CDR1 SGHRS, CDR2 YFSETQ. The CDR3 has 13 residues. With 7 bases removed from V and 2 bases from J, the gap between germline ends came to 13 bases. The chain's CDR3 is CASGADVAYEQYF. Written as DNA, the CDR3 is TGCGCCAGCGGGGCGGACGTTGCCTACGAGCAGTACTTC.